This TCR beta chain derives from a study of blood T cell repertoires in COVID-19. Study overall: Sample material is recorded as cDNA or gDNA derived from T cells, B-cell-depleted T cells, or PBMCs.

Losses at the gene ends were 2 bases for V and 2 bases for J; bases not matched to a gene: 5. The CDR3 spans 15 residues. Germline CDR1 and CDR2: SGHNT and YYREEE (reference sequence). Original processing notes: Using reference gene primer amplification, nucleated cell counts were estimated. Sequenced by immunoSEQ multiplex PCR; TCRdb stores in-frame clones only, minus some. The DNA was the basis for D and trimming; V, J and clone size are from that table. The sample records fewer than 350,000 clones, around 90% being singletons. Sequencing was performed on peripheral blood. V gene TRBV5-4 combines with J gene TRBJ2-3; 7 positions match TRBD1. This TCR came from a woman younger than 45 with COVID-19, enrolled during active disease. DNA for the CDR3: TGTGCCAGCAGCTTAAACAGGGGAGCCACAGATACGCAGTATTTT. Protein product: CASSLNRGATDTQYF. The entire variable domain, with the rest obtained from reference TRBV5-4 and TRBJ2-3, is as follows: ETGVTQSPTHLIKTRGQQVTLRCSSQSGHNTVSWYQQALGQGPQFIFQYYREEENGRGNFPPRFSGLQFPNYSSELNVNALELDDSALYLCASSLNRGATDTQYFGPGTRLTVL.